These 9 T cell receptor beta chains originate from one sample sequenced in a study of glioma-infiltrating T cells. Using RNA template, CDR3s of TCR alpha and beta were amplified with iRepertoire arm-PCR. TCRdb passed the multiplex PCR reads through MiXCR, listing each CDR3 protein once. The profile shows more than 100,000 distinct CDR3 sequences, roughly 30% of them singletons. The specimen sequenced was glioma tissue, nonneoplastic brain tissue, or PBMCs (not recorded which). Receptors originate from a human donor with low-grade glioma or glioblastoma, undergoing nonglioma brain surgery, or in good health (not recorded which).

There are a few counts of this clonotype. The genes are TRBV19 and TRBJ1-6, with D possibly matching TRBD1 (5 bases). From germline, CDR1 is LNHDA and CDR2 SQIVND (reference sequence). The germline V and J ends were trimmed by 4 bases and 10 bases, with 14 bases remaining between them. The CDR3 consists of 14 residues. The CDR3 DNA follows: TGTGCCAGTAGTAAGGTGACAGACGGGTCACCCCTCCACTTT. Encoded protein: CASSKVTDGSPLHF. The full variable domain, completed using reference TRBV19 and TRBJ1-6, is DGGITQSPKYLFRKEGQNVTLSCEQNLNHDAMYWYRQDPGQGLRLIYYSQIVNDFQKGDIAEGYSVSREKKESFPLTVTSAQKNPTAFYLCASSKVTDGSPLHFGNGTRLTVT.

This clonotype was seen at least ten times. V is TRBV25-1 and J is TRBJ2-7; 8 bases align to TRBD1. The CDR3 totals 13 residues. In germline, CDR1 is MGHDK, CDR2 SYGVNS. Losses at the gene ends were 7 bases for V and 2 bases for J; bases not matched to a gene: 4. The CDR3 DNA is TGTGCCAGCACCGAGGGACAGGCCTACGAGCAGTACTTC. Translation gives CASTEGQAYEQYF.

The chain employs TRBV18 and TRBJ2-5; tentative D call: TRBD1 (5 bases). Trimming stripped 4 bases from V and 4 bases from J, with 16 bases between. This CDR3 spans 15 amino acids. CDR1 and CDR2 (germline): KGHSH, LQKENI. The CDR3 spells CASSLSPGSSETQYF. CDR3 coding DNA: TGTGCCAGCTCACTGTCCCCAGGGTCTTCAGAGACCCAGTACTTC.

The J gene is TRBJ1-4, the V gene TRBV4-2; D is perhaps TRBD1 (5 bases). Germline loops: CDR1 LGHNA, CDR2 YNFKEQ. CDR3 length: 15 amino acids. The V end was cut by 0 bases, the J end by 5 bases, with 10 bases between. The CDR3 sequence is CASSQDKAGNEKLFF. CDR3 DNA sequence: TGTGCCAGCAGCCAAGATAAAGCAGGGAATGAAAAACTGTTTTTT.

The chain carries TRBV12-3 or TRBV12-4 and TRBJ1-3; D uncertain. V was cut by 2 bases and J by 0 bases, with 5 bases left in between. This CDR3 spans 14 amino acids. In DNA, the CDR3 is TGTGCCAGCAGTTTAATAGACTCTGGAAACACCATATATTTT. It codes for CASSLIDSGNTIYF.

The sample holds many counts of this clonotype. The chain couples TRBV24-1 to TRBJ2-5, with TRBD2 as a possible D gene (5 bases). The CDR3 length is 12 residues. Germline loops: CDR1 KGHDR, CDR2 SFDVKD. Trimming cost V 2 bases and J 9 bases, with 9 bases left between them. The DNA of the CDR3 is TGTGCCACCAGTGATTGGTCCGGGGCCCAGTACTTC. As protein: CATSDWSGAQYF.

This clonotype was seen at least ten times. The rearrangement joins TRBV25-1 to TRBJ1-6, with unresolved D. Deletions cut 11 bases from V and 8 bases from J, with 10 bases between. Germline-derived CDR1 and CDR2 are MGHDK and SYGVNS. The CDR3 covers 11 residues. The CDR3, as DNA: TGTGCCTCTTCCGGGGATTCACCCCTCCACTTT. Encoded protein: CASSGDSPLHF.

This clonotype appeared a single time. This chain uses TRBV7-6 with TRBJ2-2, with D perhaps TRBD2 (6 bases). Looked up from germline, CDR1 is SGHVS and CDR2 is FNYEAQ. V was pared by 6 bases and J by 4 bases, with 9 bases between. The CDR3 has 13 amino acids. CDR3 sequence (DNA): TGTGCCAGCAGTCGGGGGAGCACCGGGGAGCTGTTTTTT. Its translation: CASSRGSTGELFF. Filled out from reference TRBV7-6 and TRBJ2-2, the complete variable domain reads GAGVSQSPRYKVTKRGQDVALRCDPISGHVSLYWYRQALGQGPEFLTYFNYEAQQDKSGLPNDRFSAERPEGSISTLTIQRTEQRDSAMYRCASSRGSTGELFFGEGSRLTVL.

About this clonotype itself: This may arise from a read error, as a much more abundant clone is one base away. The V gene is TRBV29-1, the J gene TRBJ2-7; D tentatively fits TRBD1 or TRBD2 (5 bases each). V was clipped by 4 bases and J by 1 base, with 17 bases between them. The CDR3 is 15 residues long. Germline assignment: CDR1 SQVTM and CDR2 ANQGSEA. The CDR3 bases are TGCAGCGTTGTTGCTCGGTACAGGACTTCCTACGAGCAGTACTTC. It encodes CSVVARYRTSYEQYF.